This is a list of T cell receptor beta chains from one sample in a study of cytomegalovirus exposure and HLA in healthy donors. Measured with immunoSEQ multiplex PCR; TCRdb has only the in-frame clones, and not every one. The table shows approximately 110,000 clones, with roughly 74% occurring only once. The sequenced sample consisted of PBMCs. Receptor source: a woman aged 50 to 60 in good health and CMV-seropositive. Both conserved end residues are part of each CDR3. The D gene is left open where the match is weak. Size tells how often a clone was seen (once, few, many) or the class of an expanded clone, and some rows leave it out.

TRBJ2-5,NA,NA,TRBV5-1,CASSSQGIQETQYF,TGCGCCAGCAGCTCCCAGGGCATCCAAGAGACCCAGTACTTC
TRBJ1-1,NA,NA,TRBV7-9,CASSVTQNTEAFF,TGTGCCAGCAGCGTGACACAGAACACTGAAGCTTTCTTT
TRBJ2-5,NA,TRBD1,TRBV5-1,CASSKSPDREYF,TGCGCCAGCAGCAAATCTCCCGACAGGGAGTACTTC
TRBJ2-4,NA,NA,TRBV6-1,CASSEAGRDGIQYF,TGTGCCAGCAGTGAAGCGGGCAGGGATGGCATTCAGTACTTC
TRBJ2-7,NA,TRBD1,TRBV6-5,CASSSPRDRGQGEQYF,TGTGCCAGCAGTTCACCCCGGGACAGGGGGCAAGGGGAGCAGTACTTC
TRBJ2-3,few,NA,TRBV6-1,CASSPRRGATDTQYF,TGTGCCAGCAGTCCCCGCCGGGGGGCGACAGATACGCAGTATTTT
TRBJ1-2,NA,NA,TRBV4-1,CASSQGGRLYGYTF,TGCGCCAGCAGCCAAGGTGGCAGACTCTATGGCTACACCTTC
TRBJ1-1,once,NA,TRBV27,CASSLEPGRGEAFF,TGTGCCAGCAGTTTAGAGCCTGGCAGGGGTGAAGCTTTCTTT
TRBJ2-3,few,NA,TRBV5-1,CASSLSRGRPTDTQYF,TGCGCCAGCAGCTTGTCACGGGGAAGGCCCACAGATACGCAGTATTTT
TRBJ2-7,NA,NA,TRBV6-5,CASSYQGFAYEQYF,TGTGCCAGCAGTTACCAGGGGTTTGCCTACGAGCAGTACTTC
TRBJ2-7,NA,NA,TRBV6-5,CASRQRDTGYEQYF,TGTGCCAGCAGGCAACGGGACACCGGCTACGAGCAGTACTTC
TRBJ2-3,NA,NA,TRBV5-1,CASSEAGTDTQYF,TGCGCCAGCAGCGAAGCGGGCACAGATACGCAGTATTTT
TRBJ2-5,NA,TRBD2,TRBV7-3,CASSLRAGGTQETQYF,TGTGCCAGCAGCTTAAGGGCGGGGGGGACCCAAGAGACCCAGTACTTC
TRBJ2-5,few,TRBD1,TRBV5-1,CASSPTPPGQGTETQYF,TGCGCCAGCAGTCCAACTCCTCCGGGACAGGGTACGGAGACCCAGTACTTC
TRBJ2-1,NA,TRBD2,TRBV13,CASSHSGGGSYNEQFF,TGTGCCAGCAGCCATAGCGGGGGGGGCTCCTACAATGAGCAGTTCTTC
TRBJ2-7,NA,TRBD1,TRBV9,CASSVGDRTYEQYF,TGTGCCAGCAGCGTAGGGGACAGGACCTACGAGCAGTACTTC
TRBJ2-1,NA,NA,TRBV9,CASSVPINRQGSYNEQFF,TGTGCCAGCAGCGTCCCAATAAATCGGCAGGGCTCCTACAATGAGCAGTTCTTC
TRBJ1-4,few,TRBD1,TRBV11-2,CASSSRDSATNEKLFF,TGTGCCAGCAGCTCCCGGGACAGCGCAACTAATGAAAAACTGTTTTTT